The rows below give T cell receptor beta chains drawn from one sample of a study of blood T cell repertoires in COVID-19. Only in-frame clones appear in the TCRdb table, and some are missing; sequencing was by immunoSEQ multiplex PCR. Here the sample spans about 260,000 clones, 88% being singletons. Material for sequencing was peripheral blood. These receptors all stem from a human donor in a cohort sampled during active COVID-19. Both conserved end residues are part of each CDR3. D genes are given only for firm matches. Clone size is shown for a subset of rows, as once, few, many or a class of expanded clone.

J	length	V	D	size	CDR3	DNA
TRBJ1-5	17	TRBV3-1/TRBV3-2	-	-	CASSQDPAGGEGQPQHF	TGTGCCAGCAGCCAAGATCCGGCGGGGGGCGAGGGGCAGCCCCAGCATTTT
TRBJ2-1	11	TRBV2	-	-	CASGRGHEQFF	TGTGCCAGCGGACGGGGTCATGAGCAGTTCTTC
TRBJ1-2	16	TRBV6-4	-	-	CASRALVRRRHYGYTF	TGTGCCAGCAGGGCCCTGGTTCGACGGCGGCACTATGGCTACACCTTC
TRBJ2-1	16	TRBV5-1	-	-	CASSSLAPSSYNEQFF	TGCGCCAGCAGCTCCCTAGCGCCGAGCTCCTACAATGAGCAGTTCTTC
TRBJ1-5	16	TRBV24-1	TRBD1	-	CATSDQSGTGYQPQHF	TGTGCCACCAGTGACCAAAGTGGGACAGGATATCAGCCCCAGCATTTT
TRBJ1-1	12	TRBV7-9	-	-	CASSLGVAEAFF	TGTGCCAGCAGCTTAGGTGTCGCTGAAGCTTTCTTT
TRBJ2-7	16	TRBV6-5	-	-	CASSYPSGVGGYEQYF	TGTGCCAGCAGTTACCCGTCGGGGGTTGGGGGCTACGAGCAGTACTTC
TRBJ2-7	13	TRBV24-1	TRBD2	-	CATSGSGSGEQYF	TGTGCCACCAGTGGGAGCGGGAGTGGCGAGCAGTACTTC
TRBJ2-5	15	TRBV11-1	-	-	CASSLSVRGIATQYF	TGTGCCAGCAGCTTATCGGTTAGGGGAATCGCGACCCAGTACTTC
TRBJ2-7	16	TRBV5-1	TRBD1	-	CASSLAATGGLNEQYF	TGCGCCAGCAGCTTGGCCGCGACAGGGGGCTTAAACGAGCAGTACTTC
TRBJ1-1	14	TRBV30	-	few	CAWSVGLGDTEAFF	TGTGCCTGGAGTGTAGGATTGGGAGACACTGAAGCTTTCTTT
TRBJ2-6	15	TRBV9	TRBD2	-	CASSVAGAGANVLTF	TGTGCCAGCAGCGTTGCGGGGGCTGGGGCCAACGTCCTGACTTTC
TRBJ2-5	16	TRBV21-1	-	-	CASSSRGRGCSETQYF	TGTGCCAGCAGCTCCCGCGGGAGGGGGTGCTCGGAGACCCAGTACTTC
TRBJ2-1	18	TRBV7-2	-	-	CASSNLPPGTNSYNEQFF	TGTGCCAGCAGCAACTTACCCCCCGGGACAAACTCCTACAATGAGCAGTTCTTC
TRBJ1-1	13	TRBV5-6	-	-	CASSLFRNTEAFF	TGTGCCAGCAGCTTGTTTAGGAACACTGAAGCTTTCTTT
TRBJ2-3	13	TRBV24-1	-	once	CATSGESGDTQYF	TGTGCCACCAGTGGGGAGTCGGGGGATACGCAGTATTTT
TRBJ2-4	15	TRBV21-1	-	-	CASSKGASGWEIQYF	TGTGCCAGCAGCAAAGGGGCTAGCGGTTGGGAGATTCAGTACTTC
TRBJ2-7	15	TRBV7-9	TRBD1	-	CASSHGQGNVYEQYF	TGTGCCAGCAGTCACGGACAGGGTAACGTCTACGAGCAGTACTTC
TRBJ1-6	13	TRBV19	-	-	CASSIGHDSPLHF	TGTGCCAGTAGTATAGGACATGATTCACCCCTCCACTTT
TRBJ1-4	13	TRBV19	TRBD1	-	CASSPHRGEKLFF	TGTGCCAGTAGTCCCCACAGGGGGGAAAAACTGTTTTTT
TRBJ2-7	16	TRBV5-4	TRBD1	few	CASSSHHGDSHYEQYF	TGTGCCAGCAGCTCCCACCACGGGGACAGCCACTACGAGCAGTACTTC
TRBJ1-5	17	TRBV28	-	-	CASSEDYGAVSNQPQHF	TGTGCCAGCAGTGAAGATTATGGGGCAGTCAGCAATCAGCCCCAGCATTTT
TRBJ2-3	16	TRBV2	-	-	CASSEKGEGATDTQYF	TGTGCCAGCAGTGAAAAAGGAGAGGGTGCCACAGATACGCAGTATTTT
TRBJ2-6	16	TRBV11-2	-	few	CASSSSGGSGANVLTF	TGTGCCAGCAGCTCCTCCGGGGGCTCTGGGGCCAACGTCCTGACTTTC
TRBJ2-3	14	TRBV5-1	TRBD1	-	CASSSGQRTDTQYF	TGCGCCAGCAGCTCGGGACAGCGCACAGATACGCAGTATTTT
TRBJ2-5	15	TRBV15	TRBD1	-	CATSRSRTGQETQYF	TGTGCCACCAGCAGATCCAGGACAGGGCAAGAGACCCAGTACTTC
TRBJ1-1	15	TRBV9	-	-	CASSVVGHPNTEAFF	TGTGCCAGCAGCGTAGTGGGACATCCGAACACTGAAGCTTTCTTT
TRBJ1-1	14	TRBV2	-	-	CASRTRFLNTEAFF	TGTGCCAGCAGGACACGATTCTTGAACACTGAAGCTTTCTTT
TRBJ1-5	15	TRBV5-8	TRBD1	few	CASSLEGQGYQPQHF	TGTGCCAGCAGCTTGGAGGGACAGGGTTATCAGCCCCAGCATTTT
TRBJ2-7	15	TRBV5-4	-	-	CASSLIGGVTYEQYF	TGTGCCAGCAGCTTGATCGGGGGAGTCACCTACGAGCAGTACTTC
TRBJ2-3	14	TRBV19	-	-	CATKPGFGTDTQYF	TGTGCCACTAAGCCGGGGTTCGGCACAGATACGCAGTATTTT
TRBJ1-1	14	TRBV5-1	-	-	CASSLVLGNTEAFF	TGCGCCAGCAGTTTGGTGCTCGGGAACACTGAAGCTTTCTTT
TRBJ1-5	16	TRBV4-1	-	-	CASSQKGASGNQPQHF	TGCGCCAGCAGCCAAAAAGGAGCGAGTGGCAATCAGCCCCAGCATTTT
TRBJ2-5	13	TRBV18	TRBD2	-	CATRTSGQETQYF	TGTGCCACCCGGACTAGCGGGCAAGAGACCCAGTACTTC
TRBJ1-5	14	TRBV19	-	few	CASSITPDSQPQHF	TGTGCCAGTAGTATCACGCCCGACAGCCAGCCCCAGCATTTT
TRBJ1-1	13	TRBV28	-	-	CASSSPSRTEAFF	TGTGCCAGCAGTTCCCCCTCACGGACTGAAGCTTTCTTT
TRBJ1-4	17	TRBV27	-	-	CASSPLTLLGANEKLFF	TGTGCCAGCAGTCCTTTGACACTCCTAGGGGCTAATGAAAAACTGTTTTTT
TRBJ2-7	15	TRBV7-2	TRBD1	-	CASSPLGTGSYEQYF	TGTGCCAGCAGCCCCCTGGGGACAGGGTCCTACGAGCAGTACTTC
TRBJ1-5	13	TRBV6-5	-	-	CASRRNSNQPQHF	TGTGCCAGCCGGCGGAATAGCAATCAGCCCCAGCATTTT
TRBJ1-5	15	TRBV4-3	-	-	CASSQGAVSNQPQHF	TGCGCCAGCAGCCAAGGGGCAGTAAGCAATCAGCCCCAGCATTTT
TRBJ2-7	17	TRBV6-1	TRBD2	-	CASSEALGWTSGYEQYF	TGTGCCAGCAGTGAAGCGCTAGGCTGGACTAGCGGCTACGAGCAGTACTTC
TRBJ2-1	14	TRBV4-3	TRBD1	-	CASSPDRRYNEQFF	TGCGCCAGCAGCCCGGACAGGAGGTACAATGAGCAGTTCTTC
TRBJ1-4	14	TRBV6-6	TRBD1	-	CATTTGATNEKLFF	TGTGCCACAACTACAGGGGCAACTAATGAAAAACTGTTTTTT
TRBJ2-7	14	TRBV10-1	-	-	CALRPWTENYEQYF	TGCGCTCTTAGACCCTGGACAGAGAACTACGAGCAGTACTTC
TRBJ2-3	16	TRBV7-2	TRBD2	-	CASSAQLAGKIDTQYF	TGTGCCAGCAGCGCCCAACTAGCGGGCAAGATAGATACGCAGTATTTT
TRBJ1-1	14	TRBV11-2	TRBD1	-	CASSIQGVNTEAFF	TGTGCCAGCAGCATACAGGGGGTGAACACTGAAGCTTTCTTT
TRBJ1-4	13	TRBV28	-	-	CASSPPGVEKLFF	TGTGCCAGCAGTCCCCCGGGGGTGGAAAAACTGTTTTTT